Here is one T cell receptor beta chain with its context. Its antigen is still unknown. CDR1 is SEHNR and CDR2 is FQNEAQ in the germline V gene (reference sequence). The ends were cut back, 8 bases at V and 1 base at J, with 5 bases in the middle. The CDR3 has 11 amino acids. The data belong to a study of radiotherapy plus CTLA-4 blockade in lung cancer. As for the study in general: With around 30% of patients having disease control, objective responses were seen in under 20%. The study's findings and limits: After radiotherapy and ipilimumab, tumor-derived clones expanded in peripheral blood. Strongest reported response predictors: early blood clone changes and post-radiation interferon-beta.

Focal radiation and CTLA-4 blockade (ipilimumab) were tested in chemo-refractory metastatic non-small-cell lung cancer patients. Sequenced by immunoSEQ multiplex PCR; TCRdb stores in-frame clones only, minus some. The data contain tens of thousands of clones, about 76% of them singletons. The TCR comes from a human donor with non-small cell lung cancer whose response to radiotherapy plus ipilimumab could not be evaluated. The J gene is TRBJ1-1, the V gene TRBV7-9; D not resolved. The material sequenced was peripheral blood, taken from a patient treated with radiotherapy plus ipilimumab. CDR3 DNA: TGTGCCAGCGGAGGGAACACTGAAGCTTTCTTT. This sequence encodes CASGGNTEAFF.